A selection of T cell receptor beta chains follows, all from one sample in a study of OX40 agonist ivuxolimab in advanced cancers. Here immunoSEQ multiplex PCR was the method, and the copy in TCRdb shows in-frame clones only, minus some. The sample shows some 9,200 clones, 89% of them seen only once. This specimen consisted of CD4+ or CD8+ T cells sorted from blood, obtained in a trial of the OX40 agonist ivuxolimab. The receptors were gathered from an adult with an advanced solid tumor such as melanoma, head and neck, liver or kidney cancer. CDR3s include the opening cysteine and the closing phenylalanine or tryptophan. A D gene is named only where the DNA matches it firmly.

v_call	j_call	d_call	cdr3_aa	cdr3_nt
TRBV10-2	TRBJ2-7	NA	CASSGPTYEQYF	TGCGCCAGCAGTGGCCCGACCTACGAGCAGTACTTC
TRBV7-8	TRBJ2-1	TRBD2	CASSLGAGAYNEQFF	TGTGCCAGCAGCTTAGGAGCGGGAGCGTACAATGAGCAGTTCTTC
TRBV11-2	TRBJ2-1	TRBD2	CASSPEEGLAQFF	TGTGCCAGCAGCCCAGAAGAGGGACTAGCCCAGTTCTTC
TRBV28	TRBJ1-5	NA	CASRGQRVSNQPQHF	TGTGCCAGCCGTGGTCAGAGGGTCAGCAATCAGCCCCAGCATTTT
TRBV18	TRBJ2-7	NA	CASSSSRGGGSYEQYF	TGTGCCAGCTCATCTTCCAGGGGGGGAGGCTCCTACGAGCAGTACTTC
TRBV27	TRBJ1-5	TRBD1	CASSHRPGQGPQDQHF	TGTGCCAGCAGTCACCGCCCGGGACAGGGGCCCCAGGACCAGCATTTT
TRBV9	TRBJ1-1	NA	CASSPARVTEAFF	TGTGCCAGCAGCCCAGCCAGGGTTACTGAAGCTTTCTTT
TRBV21-1	TRBJ2-1	NA	CASSNTMGSGRPYNEQFF	TGTGCCAGCAGCAATACCATGGGGAGCGGGAGGCCCTACAATGAGCAGTTCTTC
TRBV6-1	TRBJ2-5	NA	CASRLLRETQYF	TGTGCCAGCAGGCTCCTGAGAGAGACCCAGTACTTC
TRBV5-3	TRBJ2-7	TRBD2	CARSGGTSGSEQYF	TGTGCCAGAAGCGGCGGGACTAGCGGGAGCGAGCAGTACTTC
TRBV18	TRBJ2-7	TRBD1	CASSPPGQSVYEQYF	TGTGCCAGCTCACCACCGGGACAGTCCGTCTACGAGCAGTACTTC
TRBV5-1	TRBJ2-3	TRBD1	CASSLDHDRADTQYF	TGCGCCAGCAGCTTGGACCACGACAGGGCAGATACGCAGTATTTT
TRBV2	TRBJ2-1	TRBD1	CASRGDRYNEQFF	TGTGCCAGCAGGGGGGACAGGTACAATGAGCAGTTCTTC
TRBV5-6	TRBJ2-3	NA	CASSLGGTDTQYF	TGTGCCAGCAGCTTGGGGGGAACAGATACGCAGTATTTT